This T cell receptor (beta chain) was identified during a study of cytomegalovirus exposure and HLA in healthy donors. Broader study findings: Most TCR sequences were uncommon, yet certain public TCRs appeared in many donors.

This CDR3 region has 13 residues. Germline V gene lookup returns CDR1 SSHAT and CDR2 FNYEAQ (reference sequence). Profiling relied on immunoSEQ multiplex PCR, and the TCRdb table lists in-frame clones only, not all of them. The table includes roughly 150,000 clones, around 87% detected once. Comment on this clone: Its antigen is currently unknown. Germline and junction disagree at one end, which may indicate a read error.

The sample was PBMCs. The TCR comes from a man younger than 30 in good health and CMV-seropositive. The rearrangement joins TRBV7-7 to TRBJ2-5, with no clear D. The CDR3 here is CASSPNFQETQYF. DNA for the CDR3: TGTGCTAGCAGCCCGAACTTTCAAGAGACCCAGTACTTC.